The 9 T cell receptor beta chains presented below share a single source sample, sequenced in a study of cytomegalovirus exposure and HLA in healthy donors. The PCR used 60 Vbeta and 13 Jbeta primers. Method: immunoSEQ multiplex PCR; TCRdb's copy keeps in-frame clones and lacks some. In the table there are some 180,000 clones, 87% of which are singletons. Sequencing was performed on PBMCs. All receptors come from a girl in the first two years of life in good health and CMV-seronegative.

A single count supports this clone. The DNA for the CDR3 is TGCGCCAGCAGCCGACATCAGGGGGTGAACACCGGGGAGCTGTTTTTT. It yields the protein CASSRHQGVNTGELFF. V and J are TRBV5-1 and TRBJ2-2; 7 bases fit TRBD1. V lost 4 bases to trimming and J lost 1 base; unmatched junction nucleotides: 7. The CDR3 totals 16 residues. Germline V gene data show CDR1 as SGHRS and CDR2 as YFSETQ.

The chain employs TRBV4-1 and TRBJ1-1; no firm D call. The CDR3 runs 14 residues. The V gene lost 4 bases and the J gene lost 5 bases, with 14 bases spanning the gap. Germline V gene data show CDR1 as MGHRA and CDR2 as YSYEKL. The CDR3: CASSLEGRTTEAFF. The CDR3 DNA is TGCGCCAGCAGCCTGGAGGGAAGGACTACTGAAGCTTTCTTT.

The chain recombines TRBV5-4 with TRBJ1-2; D not resolved. Germline V gene data show CDR1 as SGHNT and CDR2 as YYREEE (reference sequence). The CDR3 extends over 14 amino acids. Deletions cut 2 bases from V and 8 bases from J, with 16 bases between. The CDR3 reads CASSFGGNLDGYTF. Here the CDR3 DNA reads TGTGCCAGCAGCTTTGGCGGGAATCTAGACGGCTACACCTTC.

V is TRBV7-8 and J is TRBJ1-1, with D possibly matching TRBD1 (6 bases). CDR3 length: 14 amino acids. Trimming cost V 2 bases and J 3 bases, with 10 bases left between them. Germline V gene sequence: CDR1 SGHVS, CDR2 FQNEAQ. Here the CDR3 DNA reads TGTGCCAGCAGCTTACAACAGGGATACACTGAAGCTTTCTTT. This sequence encodes CASSLQQGYTEAFF.

This clone was detected only once. V is TRBV7-8 and J is TRBJ1-5, with 8 bases aligning to TRBD1. The germline V gene has CDR1 SGHVS and CDR2 FQNEAQ. V lost 1 base, J lost 3 bases, and 2 bases stayed unmatched. This CDR3 contains 15 residues. The CDR3 nucleotides read TGTGCCAGCAGCTTAGACAGGGGGTTCAATCAGCCCCAGCATTTT. Its protein product is CASSLDRGFNQPQHF.

This clone was detected once. The chain uses TRBV6-5 and TRBJ2-5; 10 nucleotides match TRBD2. There are 15 residues in the CDR3. V lost 4 bases, J lost 1 base, and 3 bases stayed unmatched. Germline V gives CDR1 MNHEY, CDR2 SVGAGI. Here the CDR3 reads CASSSQRGGQETQYF. In DNA form, the CDR3 reads TGTGCCAGCAGTTCCCAGCGGGGGGGCCAAGAGACCCAGTACTTC.

The chain carries TRBV6-5 and TRBJ1-5; no clear D gene. The CDR3 runs to 13 residues. Germline assignment: CDR1 MNHEY and CDR2 SVGAGI. Trimming left V 8 bases short and J 7 bases short, with 15 bases between. The DNA for the CDR3 is TGTGCCAGCCGAAGGGTGACGGGGCAGCCCCAGCATTTT. Residues: CASRRVTGQPQHF.

This chain connects TRBV30 to TRBJ1-1; TRBD1 might be the D (5 bases). The CDR3 extends over 11 amino acids. Trimming shortened V by 6 bases and J by 6 bases, and 11 bases separated the two germline ends. Germline CDR1 reads GTSNPN; CDR2 reads SVGIG (reference sequence). CDR3 sequence reads: CACRGHSEAFF. CDR3 sequence (DNA): TGTGCCTGCCGAGGACATTCTGAAGCTTTCTTT.

The chain recombines TRBV27 with TRBJ1-5, with D uncertain. This CDR3 is 15 amino acids long. V was trimmed by 2 bases and J by 3 bases, leaving 11 bases between them. Looked up from germline, CDR1 is MNHEY and CDR2 is SMNVEV (reference sequence). The CDR3 bases are TGTGCCAGCAGTTTAGTCGGCGGGATCAATCAGCCCCAGCATTTT. It encodes CASSLVGGINQPQHF.